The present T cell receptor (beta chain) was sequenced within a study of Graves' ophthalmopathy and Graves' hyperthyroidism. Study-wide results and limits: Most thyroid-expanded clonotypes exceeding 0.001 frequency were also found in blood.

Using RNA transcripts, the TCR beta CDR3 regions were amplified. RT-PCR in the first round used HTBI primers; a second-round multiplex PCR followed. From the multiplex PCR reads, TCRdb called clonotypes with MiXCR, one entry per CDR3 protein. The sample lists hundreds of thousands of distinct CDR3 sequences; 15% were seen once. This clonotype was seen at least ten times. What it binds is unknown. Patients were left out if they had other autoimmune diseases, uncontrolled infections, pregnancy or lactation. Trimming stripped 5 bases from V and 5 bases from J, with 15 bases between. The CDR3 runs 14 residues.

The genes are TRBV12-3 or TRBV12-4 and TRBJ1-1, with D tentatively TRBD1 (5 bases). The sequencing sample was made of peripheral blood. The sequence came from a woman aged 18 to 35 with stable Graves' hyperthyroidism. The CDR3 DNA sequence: TGTGCCAGCAGTCGTCCAAGGGGTGGAACTGAAGCTTTCTTT. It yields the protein CASSRPRGGTEAFF.